This entry lists 18 T cell receptor beta chains sequenced from one sample in a study of blood T cells in healthy people across ages. Sample-barcoded 5' priming and a J-beta primer mix drove a second PCR of about 6 to 11 cycles. MiXCR, run by TCRdb on the 5' RACE reads, gives a single entry per CDR3 protein. The table includes fewer than 800,000 distinct CDR3 sequences, 32% detected once. The sample consisted of blood. All receptors come from a woman of 80 years or more in good health.

A note on this clonotype: This may come from a read error, since a much larger clone is one base off. The chain couples TRBV6-5 to TRBJ2-3; 11 positions agree with TRBD2. CDR1 is MNHEY, CDR2 SVGAGI, per germline. This CDR3 contains 16 residues. After removal of 4 bases from V and 7 bases from J, the junction contained 10 bases not matched to a gene. CDR3 residues: CASSSLTSGGSNTQYF. For the CDR3, the DNA is TGTGCCAGCAGTTCCCTAACTAGCGGGGGCAGCAATACGCAGTATTTT.

Turning to this clonotype: Being one base from a much bigger clone, this may be a read error. This chain connects TRBV27 to TRBJ2-7; D is ambiguous. In germline, CDR1 is MNHEY, CDR2 SMNVEV (reference sequence). Trimming left V 6 bases short and J 1 base short, with 10 bases between. This CDR3 region has 13 residues. The CDR3 reads CASRLTRSYEQYF. The CDR3 nucleotides read TGTGCCAGCAGGTTGACACGTTCCTACGAGCAGTACTTC.

This clonotype was seen at least ten times. The V call is TRBV15, the J call TRBJ1-4; 7 bases line up with TRBD1. V shed 0 bases and J 3 bases; nucleotides not matched to a gene: 7. Germline V gene lookup returns CDR1 LNHNV and CDR2 YYDKDF (reference sequence). The CDR3 is 17 residues long. CDR3 sequence: CATSRDVGGTANEKLFF. The CDR3 DNA reads TGTGCCACCAGCAGAGATGTAGGCGGGACAGCTAATGAAAAACTGTTTTTT.

The rearrangement links TRBV19 to TRBJ2-5, with D perhaps matching TRBD1 or TRBD2 (6 bases each). V gave up 5 bases and J gave up 4 bases, with 14 bases separating them. The length of the CDR3 is 14 residues. The germline V gene has CDR1 LNHDA and CDR2 SQIVND (reference sequence). CDR3 nucleotide sequence: TGTGCCAGTAGTGACGGGGGCTCATCAGAGACCCAGTACTTC. Protein sequence: CASSDGGSSETQYF.

The chain links TRBV30 to TRBJ2-2; tentative D call: TRBD2 (5 bases). V shed 0 bases and J shed 7 bases, with 12 bases lying between them. The CDR3 is 14 amino acids. Per the germline V gene, CDR1 is GTSNPN and CDR2 is SVGIG (reference sequence). This CDR3 is CAWSVLGASGELFF. The DNA for the CDR3 is TGTGCCTGGAGTGTACTGGGAGCTAGCGGGGAGCTGTTTTTT.

This clonotype was seen more than once but under ten times. The chain uses TRBV7-2 and TRBJ1-5, with unresolved D. The CDR3 is 15 amino acids. V lost 1 base and J lost 2, with 9 bases in between. CDR1 SGHTA and CDR2 FQGNSA come from the germline V gene. Here the CDR3 reads CASSLGRARNQPQHF. The CDR3 coding sequence is TGTGCCAGCAGCTTAGGGAGAGCTCGCAATCAGCCCCAGCATTTT.

Many counts were recorded for this clonotype. The rearrangement links TRBV2 to TRBJ2-2; D is uncertain. CDR3 length equals 13 residues. Trimming pared 7 bases from V and 6 bases from J, leaving 12 bases between. Germline values: CDR1 SNHLY, CDR2 FYNNEI. CDR3 DNA sequence: TGTGCCAGCATGATAGATTATTCCGGGGAGCTGTTTTTT. Amino acids: CASMIDYSGELFF.

At least ten counts were recorded for this clonotype. The rearrangement uses TRBV20-1 and TRBJ1-1; 7 nucleotides align to TRBD1. V shed 5 bases and J 5 bases; nucleotides not matched to a gene: 5. The CDR3 totals 12 residues. From germline, CDR1 is DFQATT and CDR2 SNEGSKA (reference sequence). CDR3 sequence: CSAESGGTEAFF. CDR3 sequence (DNA): TGCAGTGCTGAATCAGGGGGTACTGAAGCTTTCTTT.

Turning to this clonotype: One base away lies a much larger clone, so this may be a sequencing read error. The V and J genes are TRBV6-6 and TRBJ1-4, with 9 bases fitting TRBD1. This CDR3 is built from 15 residues. Germline CDR1 reads MNHNY; CDR2 reads SVGAGI (reference sequence). The chain's CDR3 is CASSYSGQGREKRFF. CDR3 DNA: TGTGCCAGCAGTTACTCGGGACAGGGAAGAGAAAAACGGTTTTTT.

About this clonotype: Relative to the germline gene, one junction end is altered; a read error may explain this. The V and J genes are TRBV20-1 and TRBJ2-6, with 7 bases fitting TRBD1. The CDR3 has 16 amino acids. Germline V gene data show CDR1 as DFQATT and CDR2 as SNEGSKA (reference sequence). CDR3 sequence: CSASGRGTSGVNVLTF. The CDR3, as DNA: TGCAGTGCTAGCGGCAGGGGGACCTCTGGGGTCAACGTCCTGACTTTC.

This clonotype was picked up many times. The rearrangement links TRBV7-3 to TRBJ2-3; D possibly corresponds to TRBD1 (5 bases). Per germline, CDR1 SGHTA and CDR2 FQGTGA. V lost 5 bases and J lost 1, with 7 bases in between. The CDR3 contains 13 residues. CDR3 DNA: TGTGCCAGCAGCCCACAGGGCACAGATACGCAGTATTTT. Translation: CASSPQGTDTQYF.

This clonotype was picked up many times. This rearrangement joins TRBV20-1 to TRBJ2-1; D gene ambiguous. Germline CDR1 is DFQATT and CDR2 is SNEGSKA (reference sequence). The CDR3 is 13 amino acids. V gave up 6 bases and J gave up 6 bases, with 15 bases separating them. CDR3 DNA: TGCAGTGCACCCTTCCCCGGGCGCAATGAGCAGTTCTTC. Residues: CSAPFPGRNEQFF.

This sequence joins TRBV4-2 and TRBJ1-4, with a tentative D call TRBD1 (6 bases). V was clipped by 0 bases and J by 5 bases, with 16 bases between them. Germline values: CDR1 LGHNA, CDR2 YNFKEQ. The CDR3 has 17 residues. The CDR3 sequence: CASSQDGGQGLNEKLFF. The DNA for the CDR3 is TGTGCCAGCAGCCAAGATGGGGGGCAGGGGCTCAATGAAAAACTGTTTTTT.

This clonotype came up a few times. CDR3 protein: CASSLEAGSPETQYF. The CDR3 DNA reads TGTGCCAGCAGCTTGGAAGCAGGTTCGCCAGAGACCCAGTACTTC. The V call is TRBV5-6, the J call TRBJ2-5; no clear D gene. CDR1 is SGHDT, CDR2 YYEEEE, per germline. CDR3 length equals 15 residues. V lost 0 bases, J lost 4 bases, and 13 bases lay in between.

About this clonotype itself: A read error may explain this, as a much larger clone is one base away. This chain joins TRBV7-8 and TRBJ1-6; D unresolved. The CDR3 has 14 residues. The ends were cut back, 4 bases at V and 8 bases at J, with 12 bases in the middle. Per the germline V gene, CDR1 is SGHVS and CDR2 is FQNEAQ. CDR3 residues: CASSSLNVDSPLHF. CDR3 coding DNA: TGTGCCAGCAGCTCCTTAAATGTGGATTCACCCCTCCACTTT.

The chain combines TRBV12-3 or TRBV12-4 with TRBJ2-3; no firm D call. Deletions cut 5 bases from V and 2 bases from J, with 14 bases between. The CDR3 sequence is 15 residues long. The CDR3 DNA is TGTGCCAGCAGTCTCAGGTTACCCAACACAGATACGCAGTATTTT. Translation: CASSLRLPNTDTQYF.

This rearrangement joins TRBV7-2 to TRBJ1-3, with D maybe TRBD1 (5 bases). V was shortened by 4 bases and J by 7 bases, with 17 bases between the two germline ends. This CDR3 is 15 amino acids long. Germline assignment: CDR1 SGHTA and CDR2 FQGNSA. The CDR3 here is CASSSYNGGGNTIYF. The CDR3 DNA reads as TGTGCCAGCAGCTCATACAACGGGGGAGGGAACACCATATATTTT.

Concerning this clonotype: A much more abundant neighbour one base away suggests this may be a read error. The genes are TRBV7-6 and TRBJ2-3, with TRBD1 matching 7 bases. With V trimmed by 4 bases and J by 6 bases, 7 bases remained unmatched. From germline, CDR1 is SGHVS and CDR2 FNYEAQ. The CDR3 has 14 residues. CDR3 amino acids: CASSCEGAMDTQYF. For the CDR3, the DNA is TGTGCCAGCAGCTGTGAGGGGGCAATGGATACGCAGTATTTT.